This TCR beta chain was documented in a study of blood T cell repertoires in COVID-19. Study-wide context: Sites in the United States, Italy and Spain provided acute and convalescent COVID-19 samples.

Clones were sequenced by immunoSEQ multiplex PCR, and TCRdb holds only the in-frame ones, with some missing. The data show about 210,000 clones, with 87% seen just once and more than 7% held by the top ten. Enrollees, roughly 18 to 90 years old, lived in some 24 US areas. Cohorts were determined from participant-reported clinical history. In germline, CDR1 is SGHRS, CDR2 YFSETQ. The CDR3 length is 15 residues. With V trimmed by 5 bases and J by 5 bases, 10 bases remained unmatched. This TCR was sampled from a man under 40 in a cohort exposed to, infected with or recovered from COVID-19 (not recorded which). V usage is TRBV5-1 and J usage is TRBJ2-3, with 8 bases lining up with TRBD2. What was sequenced was PBMCs or T cells enriched from blood (not recorded which). CDR3 loop: CASRRPGGPGDTQYF. CDR3 DNA: TGCGCCAGCAGAAGACCGGGAGGGCCCGGAGATACGCAGTATTTT.